These 8 T cell receptor beta chains were sequenced from one sample in a study of blood T cells in healthy people across ages. Alongside a J-beta primer mix, a sample-barcoded 5' primer served in a second PCR lasting about 7 to 12 cycles. TCRdb analysed the 5' RACE reads with MiXCR anew, one entry per CDR3 protein. The repertoire holds about a million distinct CDR3 sequences, with around two fifths as singletons. Sequencing was performed on blood. These receptors were collected from a man in his late teens or twenties in good health.

Concerning this clonotype: Possible read error: a much larger clone is one base away. V gene TRBV27 combines with J gene TRBJ1-2; D gene unclear. This CDR3 region has 15 residues. Germline CDR1 reads MNHEY; CDR2 reads SMNVEV (reference sequence). The CDR3 sequence: CVSSLTGGPGYGYTF. The DNA for the CDR3 is TGTGTCAGCAGTTTAACCGGAGGGCCCGGGTATGGCTACACCTTC.

This clonotype was recorded a few times. The V gene is TRBV20-1, the J gene TRBJ2-3, with D perhaps matching TRBD1 (5 bases). Germline loops: CDR1 DFQATT, CDR2 SNEGSKA (reference sequence). This CDR3 has 14 residues. The V gene lost 6 bases and the J gene lost 0 bases, with 13 bases spanning the gap. The DNA of the CDR3 is TGCAGTGCCATGGACACTTATAGCACAGATACGCAGTATTTT. This codes for CSAMDTYSTDTQYF.

A single count supports this clonotype. Lacking the conserved final phenylalanine or tryptophan, this CDR3 likely reflects a read error. The V gene is TRBV6-5, the J gene TRBJ2-7; D uncertain. The V gene's germline CDR1 is MNHEY and CDR2 SVGAGI. With 2 bases removed from V and 5 bases from J, the gap between germline ends came to 4 bases. The CDR3 has 11 residues. The chain's CDR3 is CASSYLDEQYS. In DNA, the CDR3 is TGTGCCAGCAGTTACCTCGACGAGCAGTACTCC.

The chain joins TRBV6-5 to TRBJ2-7; D possibly corresponds to TRBD1 (6 bases). CDR1 is MNHEY, CDR2 SVGAGI, per germline. Trimming took off 6 bases at V and 7 bases at J, with 16 bases between the two ends. The CDR3 loop spans 13 amino acids. The CDR3, as DNA: TGTGCCAGCAGCTCCCAACAGGGTTGGGAGCAGTACTTC. Protein product: CASSSQQGWEQYF.

There are a few counts of this clonotype. The chain couples TRBV12-3 or TRBV12-4 to TRBJ1-5; D ambiguous. CDR3 length: 14 amino acids. The V and J ends lost 11 bases and 3 bases respectively, with 17 bases between them. The CDR3 here is CASAATDLNQPQHF. CDR3 DNA: TGTGCCTCGGCAGCTACTGACCTCAATCAGCCCCAGCATTTT.

V and J are TRBV6-5 and TRBJ1-1; TRBD1 matches at 7 bases. Germline assignment: CDR1 MNHEY and CDR2 SVGAGI. This CDR3 region has 13 residues. The junction had 3 bases not matched to a gene; V was cut back by 7 bases and J by 1 base. The CDR3 protein is CASTWTGNTEAFF. The CDR3 DNA reads TGTGCCAGCACGTGGACAGGGAACACTGAAGCTTTCTTT.

Only a few counts were recorded for this clonotype. The chain links TRBV7-8 to TRBJ2-3; 7 bases are a match to TRBD1. The germline CDR1 and CDR2 sequences are SGHVS and FQNEAQ. J lost 4 bases, V lost 3 bases, and 13 bases had no gene match. This CDR3 spans 17 amino acids. CDR3 DNA: TGTGCCAGCAGCTTGAGAAGACAGGGCATAGCCCCAGATACGCAGTATTTT. Protein: CASSLRRQGIAPDTQYF.

The genes are TRBV12-3 or TRBV12-4 and TRBJ2-5; 7 bases agree with TRBD2. The J segment lost 2 bases and the V segment lost 1 base, leaving 13 bases of the junction unmatched. The CDR3 sequence is 18 residues long. The CDR3 reads CASSLGRLAVDTQETQYF. In nucleotides, the CDR3 is TGTGCCAGCAGTTTAGGACGCCTAGCGGTGGATACACAAGAGACCCAGTACTTC.